The 10 T cell receptor beta chains below come from one sample, sequenced in a study of shared clonotypes between healthy human individuals. Clones were sequenced by immunoSEQ multiplex PCR, and TCRdb holds only the in-frame ones, with some missing. This sample yields millions of clones, of which roughly nine tenths are seen a single time; roughly 0.13% belongs to the top ten. Sequenced input: naive CD4+ T cells sorted from blood. Subset described: CD45RA+ positively selected. The source of these receptors is a man in his late teens or twenties in good health.

As regards this clone: The sample carries other DNA sequences with the same CDR3. V usage is TRBV7-9 and J usage is TRBJ2-3, with 8 bases that match TRBD2. The trim removed 1 base at V and 0 bases at J, leaving 3 bases unmatched. CDR3 length: 16 residues. Germline CDR1 SEHNR, CDR2 FQNEAQ (reference sequence). Here the CDR3 reads CASSLGPSGSTDTQYF. DNA of the CDR3: TGTGCCAGCAGCTTAGGGCCTAGCGGGAGCACAGATACGCAGTATTTT. Complete variable domain (other parts from reference TRBV7-9 and TRBJ2-3): DTGVSQNPRHKITKRGQNVTFRCDPISEHNRLYWYRQTLGQGPEFLTYFQNEAQLEKSRLLSDRFSAERPKGSFSTLEIQRTEQGDSAMYLCASSLGPSGSTDTQYFGPGTRLTVL.

The sample holds one count of this clone. The rearrangement uses TRBV6-5 and TRBJ2-7; D is uncertain. The CDR3 extends over 11 amino acids. V was trimmed by 8 bases and J by 3 bases, leaving 8 bases between them. Germline V gives CDR1 MNHEY, CDR2 SVGAGI. The DNA for the CDR3 is TGTGCCAGCCGAGGCAACTACGAGCAGTACTTC. It yields the protein CASRGNYEQYF.

V gene TRBV19 combines with J gene TRBJ2-2; D is uncertain. CDR3 size: 15 residues. CDR1 LNHDA and CDR2 SQIVND come from the germline V gene (reference sequence). V was shortened by 1 base and J by 3 bases, with 9 bases between the two germline ends. The CDR3 reads CASSIVPLHTGELFF. The CDR3 nucleotides read TGTGCCAGTAGTATAGTTCCACTCCACACCGGGGAGCTGTTTTTT.

This chain uses TRBV30 with TRBJ2-1; D gene unclear. The CDR3 is made up of 12 amino acids. Germline V gene sequence: CDR1 GTSNPN, CDR2 SVGIG (reference sequence). V was cut by 3 bases and J by 10 bases, with 13 bases left in between. DNA for the CDR3: TGTGCCTGGAGCCAAATGATGGGCGAGCAGTTCTTC. Translating gives CAWSQMMGEQFF.

The chain carries TRBV7-2 and TRBJ2-5; the D is unclear. Germline V lookup: CDR1 SGHTA, CDR2 FQGNSA. Trimming cost V 3 bases and J 5 bases, with 7 bases left between them. CDR3 length: 12 residues. CDR3 residues: CASSLLGETQYF. CDR3 nucleotides: TGTGCCAGCAGCTTGCTTGGGGAGACCCAGTACTTC. The full variable domain, with the rest looked up from reference TRBV7-2 and TRBJ2-5, is GAGVSQSPSNKVTEKGKDVELRCDPISGHTALYWYRQSLGQGLEFLIYFQGNSAPDKSGLPSDRFSAERTGGSVSTLTIQRTQQEDSAVYLCASSLLGETQYFGPGTRLLVL.

The rearrangement links TRBV30 to TRBJ2-7, with D tentatively TRBD1 or TRBD2 (6 bases each). The CDR3 consists of 13 residues. Per germline, CDR1 GTSNPN and CDR2 SVGIG (reference sequence). V was trimmed by 6 bases and J by 7 bases, leaving 19 bases between them. CDR3 amino acids: CACTAIQGREQYF. Written as DNA, the CDR3 is TGTGCCTGCACAGCCATCCAGGGGAGGGAGCAGTACTTC. Full variable domain (rest looked up from reference TRBV30 and TRBJ2-7): SQTIHQWPATLVQPVGSPLSLECTVEGTSNPNLYWYRQAAGRGLQLLFYSVGIGQISSEVPQNLSASRPQDRQFILSSKKLLLSDSGFYLCACTAIQGREQYFGPGTRLTVT.

The chain has TRBV6-1 and TRBJ1-5; D unclear. The V gene's germline CDR1 is MNHNS and CDR2 SASEGT. Trimming took 7 bases from V and 6 from J, leaving 16 bases between them. The CDR3 consists of 14 residues. CDR3 residues: CASKPGPVGQPQHF. CDR3 nucleotides: TGTGCCAGCAAACCAGGACCGGTGGGTCAGCCCCAGCATTTT.

Only one count was recorded for this clone. The CDR3 reads CAIRGGSNEKLFF. CDR3 nucleotides: TGTGCCATCCGGGGCGGGTCGAATGAAAAACTGTTTTTT. The chain recombines TRBV10-3 with TRBJ1-4; tentatively, D is TRBD1 (5 bases). CDR1 is ENHRY and CDR2 is SYGVKD in the germline V gene. The CDR3 consists of 13 residues. Between the trimmed V and J ends, which lost 8 bases and 5 bases, there was a span of 12 bases.

This sequence joins TRBV7-2 and TRBJ1-2, with D unresolved. V dropped 0 bases and J dropped 4 bases, with 9 bases sitting between them. Germline CDR1 and CDR2: SGHTA and FQGNSA. CDR3 length: 14 amino acids. The CDR3 reads CASSLADRGYGYTF. CDR3 nucleotide sequence: TGTGCCAGCAGCTTAGCGGATCGGGGCTATGGCTACACCTTC. The complete variable domain, with remaining parts taken from reference TRBV7-2 and TRBJ1-2, reads GAGVSQSPSNKVTEKGKDVELRCDPISGHTALYWYRQSLGQGLEFLIYFQGNSAPDKSGLPSDRFSAERTGGSVSTLTIQRTQQEDSAVYLCASSLADRGYGYTFGSGTRLTVV.

The genes are TRBV19 and TRBJ2-7; TRBD2 aligns across 10 bases. V lost 5 bases and J lost 4; bases outside the gene matches: 5. The CDR3 extends over 14 amino acids. The germline V gene encodes CDR1 LNHDA and CDR2 SQIVND (reference sequence). CDR3 coding DNA: TGTGCCAGTAGTCCTCCTAGCGGGAGTTACGAGCAGTACTTC. Its translation is CASSPPSGSYEQYF.